These T cell receptor beta chains were read from a single sample in a study of blood T cell repertoires in COVID-19. TCRdb keeps only in-frame clones here, not all; method: immunoSEQ multiplex PCR. The sample contains almost 70,000 clones, approximately 88% of which appear only once. The specimen sequenced was peripheral blood. The receptors were sampled from a woman in her 70s with acute or convalescent COVID-19. Both conserved end residues are part of each CDR3. D genes are given only for firm matches. Clone sizes are given selectively: once, few, many, or a class where the clone is expanded.

>TRBD2|TRBJ2-5|TRBV27|few
CASRTYGGETQYF
TGTGCCAGCAGGACTTACGGGGGGGAGACCCAGTACTTC
>TRBD1|TRBJ1-1|TRBV6-5|-
CASSFDRVTEAFF
TGTGCCAGCAGTTTCGACAGGGTCACTGAAGCTTTCTTT
>-|TRBJ2-5|TRBV5-6|-
CASSFGLEGETQYF
TGTGCCAGCAGCTTCGGTCTAGAGGGAGAGACCCAGTACTTC
>-|TRBJ1-4|TRBV15|-
CATRQGRGEKLFF
TGTGCCACCCGGCAGGGGCGCGGGGAAAAACTGTTTTTT
>-|TRBJ1-1|TRBV9|-
CASSKSRRGNTEAFF
TGTGCCAGCAGCAAGAGTAGGCGGGGGAACACTGAAGCTTTCTTT
>-|TRBJ2-1|TRBV11-3|-
CASSLGGVSLNEQFF
TGTGCCAGCAGCTTAGGGGGCGTTAGCTTGAATGAGCAGTTCTTC
>TRBD1|TRBJ1-1|TRBV5-4|-
CASSSYDRDRAFF
TGTGCCAGCAGCTCATACGACAGGGATAGAGCTTTCTTT
>TRBD1|TRBJ1-3|TRBV5-4|few
CASSPGTGGMGNTIYF
TGTGCCAGCAGCCCCGGGACAGGGGGAATGGGAAACACCATATATTTT
>-|TRBJ1-2|TRBV5-1|-
CASSLDPGIYGYTF
TGCGCCAGCAGCTTGGATCCAGGGATCTATGGCTACACCTTC
>-|TRBJ1-5|TRBV30|once
CAWSVRDNQPQHF
TGTGCCTGGAGTGTACGAGATAATCAGCCCCAGCATTTT
>TRBD2|TRBJ2-7|TRBV3-1/TRBV3-2|-
CASSLGGTAGEQYF
TGTGCCAGCAGCCTCGGGGGGACGGCTGGCGAGCAGTACTTC
>-|TRBJ1-2|TRBV20-1|once
CSASRQLEGGYTF
TGCAGTGCTAGTAGGCAGCTGGAGGGCGGCTACACCTTC
>-|TRBJ1-1|TRBV28|once
CASILRRGVRNTEAFF
TGTGCCAGCATCTTACGACGGGGAGTAAGGAACACTGAAGCTTTCTTT
>-|TRBJ2-3|TRBV9|once
CASSTTPGHGTDTQYF
TGTGCCAGCAGTACAACCCCGGGACACGGCACAGATACGCAGTATTTT
>-|TRBJ1-2|TRBV7-3|once
CASSPEAGENYGYTF
TGTGCCAGCAGCCCCGAGGCAGGGGAAAACTATGGCTACACCTTC
>TRBD1|TRBJ2-4|TRBV2|-
CASSSGTGGRGIQYF
TGTGCCAGCAGTTCCGGGACAGGGGGGAGAGGCATTCAGTACTTC
>-|TRBJ1-1|TRBV19|-
CATAGSGVGRNTEAFF
TGTGCCACCGCCGGGTCAGGGGTTGGTCGGAACACTGAAGCTTTCTTT
>TRBD1|TRBJ1-6|TRBV5-1|-
CASSTIGTANSPLHF
TGCGCCAGCAGCACGATCGGGACAGCTAATTCACCCCTCCACTTT
>-|TRBJ1-4|TRBV29-1|-
CSVLVQRREKLFF
TGCAGCGTTCTCGTCCAGAGGAGGGAAAAACTGTTTTTT
>TRBD1|TRBJ1-2|TRBV2|-
CASSEGRGENYGYTF
TGTGCCAGCAGTGAGGGCAGGGGGGAGAACTATGGCTACACCTTC
>TRBD1|TRBJ1-1|TRBV2|few
CASSLGQGAVTEAFF
TGTGCCAGCAGCCTGGGACAGGGGGCAGTCACTGAAGCTTTCTTT
>TRBD1|TRBJ1-1|TRBV9|-
CASSVVYEGAAEAFF
TGTGCCAGCAGCGTAGTTTATGAGGGGGCCGCTGAAGCTTTCTTT
>-|TRBJ1-4|TRBV7-9|once
CASSQGLQGGEKLFF
TGTGCCAGCAGCCAAGGGCTCCAGGGTGGGGAAAAACTGTTTTTT
>TRBD2|TRBJ2-1|TRBV4-2|-
CASSQEGQREDNEQFF
TGTGCCAGCAGCCAAGAAGGTCAGCGGGAGGACAATGAGCAGTTCTTC